This entry describes one T cell receptor (beta chain). Its specificity is not known. This CDR3 region has 18 residues. From germline, CDR1 is MNHNS and CDR2 SASEGT. The J segment lost 0 bases and the V segment lost 2 bases, leaving 10 bases of the junction unmatched. This sample is drawn from a study of cytomegalovirus exposure and HLA in healthy donors. Findings and caveats of the study: Presence/absence comparisons presumed near-even sequencing depth among donors. Cytomegalovirus association was listed for 164 TCR beta chains.

This PCR relied on a set of 60 Vbeta primers and 13 Jbeta primers. In the original workflow: A follow-up analysis tallied tens of millions of unique TCR beta chains, approximately 10 million shared. Using immunoSEQ multiplex PCR, the repertoire was profiled, and TCRdb retains in-frame clones only, with some absent. V and J calls and clone size are copied from that table; D and trimming were computed from the DNA. The table includes some 190,000 clones, around 82% detected once. These donors, healthy bone marrow donors, were studied. Sample: PBMCs. The TCR sequence derives from a man in his forties in good health and CMV-seropositive. The genes are TRBV6-1 and TRBJ1-5, with 7 bases fitting TRBD1. CDR3 residues: CASSERRRGLNSNQPQHF. The DNA for the CDR3 is TGTGCCAGCAGTGAACGGAGAAGGGGGCTTAATAGCAATCAGCCCCAGCATTTT.